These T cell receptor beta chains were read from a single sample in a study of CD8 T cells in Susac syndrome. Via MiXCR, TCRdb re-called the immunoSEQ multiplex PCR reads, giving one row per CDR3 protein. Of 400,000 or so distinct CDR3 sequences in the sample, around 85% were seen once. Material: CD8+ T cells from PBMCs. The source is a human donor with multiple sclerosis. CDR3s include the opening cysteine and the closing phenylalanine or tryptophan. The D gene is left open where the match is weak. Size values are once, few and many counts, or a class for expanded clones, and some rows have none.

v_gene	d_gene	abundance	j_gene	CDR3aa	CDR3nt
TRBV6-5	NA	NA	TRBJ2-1	CASRISRGWEQFF	TGTGCCAGCAGAATTTCCAGGGGTTGGGAGCAGTTCTTC
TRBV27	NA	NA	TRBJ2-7	CASSLSRVGSYEQYF	TGTGCCAGCAGTTTATCCAGGGTAGGCTCCTACGAGCAGTACTTC
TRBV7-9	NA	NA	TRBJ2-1	CASSTRDSPLLNEQFF	TGTGCCAGCAGCACCAGGGACTCCCCCCTGCTCAATGAGCAGTTCTTC
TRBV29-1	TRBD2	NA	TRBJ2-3	CSVDGSTSGGSTDTQYF	TGCAGCGTTGACGGATCGACTAGCGGGGGTTCCACAGATACGCAGTATTTT
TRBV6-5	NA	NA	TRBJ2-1	CAIGRTEMDEQFF	TGTGCCATTGGAAGGACAGAGATGGATGAGCAGTTCTTC
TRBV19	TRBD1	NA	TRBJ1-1	CASNLPTGQGKPEAFF	TGTGCCAGTAACCTTCCTACGGGACAGGGAAAACCTGAAGCTTTCTTT
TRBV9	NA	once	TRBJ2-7	CASSETRTGSSYEQYF	TGTGCCAGCAGCGAGACCAGGACTGGCAGCTCCTACGAGCAGTACTTC
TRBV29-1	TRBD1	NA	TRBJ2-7	CSVFGTGRTYEQYF	TGCAGCGTTTTCGGGACAGGGAGGACTTACGAGCAGTACTTC
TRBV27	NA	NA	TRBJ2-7	CASSLAVTYEQYF	TGTGCCAGCAGTTTAGCGGTAACCTACGAGCAGTACTTC
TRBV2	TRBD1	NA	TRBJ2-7	CASSAVTGGLYEQYF	TGTGCCAGCAGTGCTGTGACAGGGGGCCTCTACGAGCAGTACTTC
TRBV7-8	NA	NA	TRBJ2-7	CASSLTNRLYEQYF	TGTGCCAGCAGCTTAACTAACAGACTCTACGAGCAGTACTTC
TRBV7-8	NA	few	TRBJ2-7	CASSLGLHEQYF	TGTGCCAGCAGCTTGGGCCTACACGAGCAGTACTTC
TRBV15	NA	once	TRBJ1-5	CATSSPPGSNQPQHF	TGTGCCACCAGCTCCCCCCCAGGGAGCAATCAGCCCCAGCATTTT
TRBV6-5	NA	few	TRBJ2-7	CASSYTDRYHEQYF	TGTGCCAGCAGTTACACCGACAGGTATCACGAGCAGTACTTC
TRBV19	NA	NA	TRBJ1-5	CASRDKYQPQHF	TGTGCCAGTAGGGACAAGTATCAGCCCCAGCATTTT
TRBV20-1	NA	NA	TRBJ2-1	CSAIDEVNYYNEQFF	TGCAGTGCCATTGATGAAGTTAACTACTACAATGAGCAGTTCTTC
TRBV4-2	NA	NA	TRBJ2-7	CASSQLANSYEQYF	TGTGCCAGCAGCCAACTAGCGAACTCCTACGAGCAGTACTTC
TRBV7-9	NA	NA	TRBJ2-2	CASSPLPGAGKNTGELFF	TGTGCCAGCAGCCCCCTGCCTGGGGCGGGAAAGAACACCGGGGAGCTGTTTTTT
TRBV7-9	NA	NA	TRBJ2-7	CASTPATTYEQYF	TGTGCCAGCACCCCTGCTACCACCTACGAGCAGTACTTC
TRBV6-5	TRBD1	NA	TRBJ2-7	CASSLRTGIEQYF	TGTGCCAGCAGTCTGAGGACAGGAATCGAGCAGTACTTC
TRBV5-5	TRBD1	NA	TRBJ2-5	CASSLGDRGVAWYF	TGTGCCAGCAGCTTGGGGGACAGGGGTGTCGCATGGTACTTC
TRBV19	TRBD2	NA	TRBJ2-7	CASSKSPGLAGDSSYEQYF	TGTGCCAGTAGTAAATCCCCGGGACTAGCGGGGGATTCCTCCTACGAGCAGTACTTC
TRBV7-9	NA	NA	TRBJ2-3	CASSSTVANTQYF	TGTGCCAGCAGCTCGACCGTGGCCAATACGCAGTATTTT
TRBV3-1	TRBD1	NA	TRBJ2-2	CVSSQVRDRVSGELFF	TGTGTCAGCAGCCAAGTCCGGGACAGGGTATCCGGGGAGCTGTTTTTT
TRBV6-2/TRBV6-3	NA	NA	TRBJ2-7	CASSYATEYEQYF	TGTGCCAGCAGTTACGCTACGGAGTACGAGCAGTACTTC
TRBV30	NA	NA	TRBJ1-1	CAWGVGPNTEAFF	TGTGCCTGGGGAGTGGGGCCGAACACTGAAGCTTTCTTT
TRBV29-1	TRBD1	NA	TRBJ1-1	CSATLTGNRVEAFF	TGCAGCGCCACATTGACAGGGAACAGGGTGGAAGCTTTCTTT
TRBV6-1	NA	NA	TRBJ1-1	CASTPAGGTEAFF	TGTGCCAGCACCCCCGCCGGGGGGACTGAAGCTTTCTTT
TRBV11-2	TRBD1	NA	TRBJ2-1	CASSLKSRGFLYNEQFF	TGTGCCAGCAGCTTAAAGTCCAGGGGGTTCCTTTACAATGAGCAGTTCTTC
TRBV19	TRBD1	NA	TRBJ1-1	CASSVTGVGTEAFF	TGTGCCAGTAGTGTCACAGGGGTCGGCACTGAAGCTTTCTTT